This T cell receptor beta chain emerged from a study of blood T cell repertoires in COVID-19. Some clones are missing from TCRdb's copy, which holds only in-frame ones; the method was immunoSEQ multiplex PCR. Of approximately 670,000 clones listed, 85% to 90% are singletons. V lost 10 bases, J lost 4 bases, and 7 bases stayed unmatched. This CDR3 comprises 13 residues. CDR1 MNHEY and CDR2 SVGAGI come from the germline V gene. The rearrangement joins TRBV6-5 to TRBJ2-1, with 7 bases that match TRBD1. Sequenced material: peripheral blood. The TCR comes from a woman younger than 35 with acute or convalescent COVID-19. The CDR3 reads CATGRGRYNEQFF. The CDR3 DNA reads TGTGCCACCGGTAGGGGGCGATACAATGAGCAGTTCTTC.